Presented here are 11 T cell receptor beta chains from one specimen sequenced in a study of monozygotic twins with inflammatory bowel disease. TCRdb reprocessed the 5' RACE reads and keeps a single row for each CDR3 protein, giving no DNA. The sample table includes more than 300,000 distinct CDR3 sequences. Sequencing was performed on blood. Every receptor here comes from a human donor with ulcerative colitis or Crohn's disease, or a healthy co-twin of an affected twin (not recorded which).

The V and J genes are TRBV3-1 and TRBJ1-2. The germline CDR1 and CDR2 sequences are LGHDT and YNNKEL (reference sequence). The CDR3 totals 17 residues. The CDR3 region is CASSQDSVAAANYGYTF.

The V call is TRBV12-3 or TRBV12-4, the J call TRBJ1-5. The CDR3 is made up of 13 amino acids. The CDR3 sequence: CASSLNGHTPQHF.

The CDR3 reads CASSLIVGGDYEQYF. The chain couples TRBV3-1 to TRBJ2-7. Germline CDR1 is LGHDT and CDR2 is YNNKEL (reference sequence). The CDR3 totals 15 residues.

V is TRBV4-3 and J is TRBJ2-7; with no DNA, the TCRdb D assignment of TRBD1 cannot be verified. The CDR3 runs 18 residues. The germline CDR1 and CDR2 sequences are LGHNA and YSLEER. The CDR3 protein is CASSQIIPTGGAAYEQYF.

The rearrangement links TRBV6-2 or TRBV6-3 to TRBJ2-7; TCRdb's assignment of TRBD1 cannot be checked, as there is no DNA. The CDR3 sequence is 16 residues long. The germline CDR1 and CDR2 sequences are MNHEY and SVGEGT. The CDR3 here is CASSYGPRGLRYEQYF.

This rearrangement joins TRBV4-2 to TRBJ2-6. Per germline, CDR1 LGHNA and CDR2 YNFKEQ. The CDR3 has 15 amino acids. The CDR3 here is CASSPRNSGANVLTF.

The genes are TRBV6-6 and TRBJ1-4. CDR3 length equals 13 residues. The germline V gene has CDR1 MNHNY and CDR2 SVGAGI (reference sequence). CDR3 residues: CASSLPTNEKLFF.

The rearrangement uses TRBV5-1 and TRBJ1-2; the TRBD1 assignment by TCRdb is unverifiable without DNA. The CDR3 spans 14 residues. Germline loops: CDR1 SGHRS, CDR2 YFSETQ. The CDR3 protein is CASGQQGVNYGYTF.

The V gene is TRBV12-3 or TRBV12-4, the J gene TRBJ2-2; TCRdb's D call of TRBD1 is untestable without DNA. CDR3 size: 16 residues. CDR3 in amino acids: CASSLNRGWVSGELFF.

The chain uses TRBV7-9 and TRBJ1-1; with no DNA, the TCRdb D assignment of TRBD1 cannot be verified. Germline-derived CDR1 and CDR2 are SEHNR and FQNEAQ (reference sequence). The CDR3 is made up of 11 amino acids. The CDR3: CASGTGTEAFF.

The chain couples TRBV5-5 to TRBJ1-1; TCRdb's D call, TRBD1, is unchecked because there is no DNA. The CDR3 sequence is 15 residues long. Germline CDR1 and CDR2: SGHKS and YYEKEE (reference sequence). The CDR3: CASSLDWTGNTEAFF.